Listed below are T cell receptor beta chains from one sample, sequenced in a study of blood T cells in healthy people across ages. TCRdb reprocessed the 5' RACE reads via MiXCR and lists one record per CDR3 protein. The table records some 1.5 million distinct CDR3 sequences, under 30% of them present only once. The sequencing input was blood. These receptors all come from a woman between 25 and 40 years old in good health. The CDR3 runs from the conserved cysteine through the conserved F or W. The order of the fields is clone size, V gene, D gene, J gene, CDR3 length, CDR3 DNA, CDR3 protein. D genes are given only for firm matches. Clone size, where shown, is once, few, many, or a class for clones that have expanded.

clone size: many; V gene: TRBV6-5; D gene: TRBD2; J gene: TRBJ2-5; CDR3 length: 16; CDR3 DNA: TGTGCCAGCAGTCCACCGTCTAGCGGCCTCCAAGAGACCCAGTACTTC; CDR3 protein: CASSPPSSGLQETQYF
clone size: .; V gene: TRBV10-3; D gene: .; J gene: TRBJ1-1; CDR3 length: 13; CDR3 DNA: TGTGCCATTACGCGGGACGGTGACACTGAAGCTTTCTTT; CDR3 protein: CAITRDGDTEAFF
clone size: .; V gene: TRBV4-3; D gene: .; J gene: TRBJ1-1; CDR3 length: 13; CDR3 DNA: TGCGCCAGCAGCCAAGATATCCGCTCTGAAGCTTTCTTT; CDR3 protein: CASSQDIRSEAFF
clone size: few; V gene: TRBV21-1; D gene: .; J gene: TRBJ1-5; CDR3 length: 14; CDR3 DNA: TGTGCCAGCAGCAAACGGCAGGAGAATCAGCCCCAGCATTTT; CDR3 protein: CASSKRQENQPQHF
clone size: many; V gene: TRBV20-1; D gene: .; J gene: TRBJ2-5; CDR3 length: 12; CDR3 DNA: TGCAGTGCCGCTACCTCGTTGGAGACCCAGTACTTC; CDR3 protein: CSAATSLETQYF
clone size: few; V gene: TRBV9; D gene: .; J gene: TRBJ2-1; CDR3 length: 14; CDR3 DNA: TGTGCCAGCAGCGTAGGTGGCGGAACCTACGAGCAGTTCTTC; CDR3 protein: CASSVGGGTYEQFF
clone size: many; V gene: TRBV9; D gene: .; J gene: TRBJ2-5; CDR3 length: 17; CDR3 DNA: TGTGCCAGCAGCTCCAAACCGGGTGGCAGCTACGTAGAGACCCAGTACTTC; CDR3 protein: CASSSKPGGSYVETQYF
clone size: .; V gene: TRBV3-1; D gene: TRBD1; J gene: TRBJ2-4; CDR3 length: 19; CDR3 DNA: TGTGCCAGCAGCCATGAGGTATCCGGGACAGTCGGTAGAGAAAACATTCAGTACTTC; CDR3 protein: CASSHEVSGTVGRENIQYF
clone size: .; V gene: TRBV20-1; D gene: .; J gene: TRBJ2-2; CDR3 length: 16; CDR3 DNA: TGCAGTGCCCTGCGCACCTTCGGGGGGCCGACCGGGGAGCTGTTTTTT; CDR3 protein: CSALRTFGGPTGELFF
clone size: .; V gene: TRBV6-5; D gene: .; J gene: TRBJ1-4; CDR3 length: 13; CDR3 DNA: TGTGCCAGCAGTGGGGGAAGGAATGAAAAACTGTTTTTT; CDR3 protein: CASSGGRNEKLFF
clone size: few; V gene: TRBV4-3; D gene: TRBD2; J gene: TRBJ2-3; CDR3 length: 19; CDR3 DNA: TGCGCCAGCAGCCAAGATCCCACTCGCTCCGGACTAGCCCCAGATACGCAGTATTTT; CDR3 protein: CASSQDPTRSGLAPDTQYF
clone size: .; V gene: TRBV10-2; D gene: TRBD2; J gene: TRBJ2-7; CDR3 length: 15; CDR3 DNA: TGCGCCAGCAGTGAGTCCAGCGGGGGGCCCTACGAGCAGTACTTC; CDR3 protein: CASSESSGGPYEQYF
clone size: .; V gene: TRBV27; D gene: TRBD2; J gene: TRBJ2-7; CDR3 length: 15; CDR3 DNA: TGTGCCAGCAGTTTTAGTAGCGGGAGTTTGTGGGAGCAGTACTTC; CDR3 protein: CASSFSSGSLWEQYF
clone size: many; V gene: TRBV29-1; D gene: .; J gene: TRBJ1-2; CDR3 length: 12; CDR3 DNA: TGCAGCGTTGAGGGGAATCTCTATGGCTACACCTTC; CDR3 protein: CSVEGNLYGYTF
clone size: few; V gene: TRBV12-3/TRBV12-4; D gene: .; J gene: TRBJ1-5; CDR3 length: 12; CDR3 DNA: TGTGCCAGCAGTGCACCCGGGGGGCCCCAGCATTTT; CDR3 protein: CASSAPGGPQHF
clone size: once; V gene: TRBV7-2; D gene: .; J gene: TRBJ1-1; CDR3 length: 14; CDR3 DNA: TGTGCCAGCAGCCCTGAGGGTGGCCCCACTGAAGCTTTCTTT; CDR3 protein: CASSPEGGPTEAFF
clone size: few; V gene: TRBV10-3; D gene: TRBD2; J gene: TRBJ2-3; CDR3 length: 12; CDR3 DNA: TGTGCCATCAGGAGCGGGGGGGGTACGCAGTATTTT; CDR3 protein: CAIRSGGGTQYF
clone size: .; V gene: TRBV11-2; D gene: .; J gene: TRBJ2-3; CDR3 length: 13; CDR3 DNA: TGTGCCAGCAGCTTAGTCCTCGAAGATACGCAGTATTTT; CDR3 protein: CASSLVLEDTQYF
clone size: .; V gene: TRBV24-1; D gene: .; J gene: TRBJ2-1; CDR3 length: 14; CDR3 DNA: TGTGCCACCAGTGACCGGAGGACGTACAATGAGCAGTTCTTC; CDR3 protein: CATSDRRTYNEQFF
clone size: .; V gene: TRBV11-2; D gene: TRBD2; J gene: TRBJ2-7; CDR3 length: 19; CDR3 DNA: TGTGCCAGCAGCTCCGGACTAGCGGGAGGGCTGGGCTCCTACAATGAGCAGTACTTC; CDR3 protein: CASSSGLAGGLGSYNEQYF
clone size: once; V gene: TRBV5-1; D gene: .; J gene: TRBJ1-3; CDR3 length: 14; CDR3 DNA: TGCGCCAGCAGCTCTCGACAAGGAGGGGACACCATATATTTT; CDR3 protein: CASSSRQGGDTIYF
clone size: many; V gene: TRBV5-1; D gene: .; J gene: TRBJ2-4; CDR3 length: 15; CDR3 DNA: TGCGCCAGCAGCTTGGATCGTGGGGTCAAAAACATTCAGTACTTC; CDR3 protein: CASSLDRGVKNIQYF
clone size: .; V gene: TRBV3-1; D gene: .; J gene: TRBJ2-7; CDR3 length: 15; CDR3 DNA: TGTGCCAGCAGCCAATTCCAGGACACCTCCTACGAGCAGTACTTC; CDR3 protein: CASSQFQDTSYEQYF
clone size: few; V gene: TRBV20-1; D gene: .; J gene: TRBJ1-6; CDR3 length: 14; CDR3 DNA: TGCAGTGCTAGAATCCGGGGGTACGATTCACCCCTCCACTTT; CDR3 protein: CSARIRGYDSPLHF
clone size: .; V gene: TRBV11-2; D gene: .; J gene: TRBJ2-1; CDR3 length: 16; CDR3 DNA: TGTGCCAGCAGCTTAAGTAGGTGGGACCGATACAATGAGCAGTTCTTC; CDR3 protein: CASSLSRWDRYNEQFF
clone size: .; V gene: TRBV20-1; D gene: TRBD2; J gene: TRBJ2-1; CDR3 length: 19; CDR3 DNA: TGCAGTGCTAGGTCCGGGGTGTTGCGGGAGGGCCGCACCTACAATGAGCAGTTCTTC; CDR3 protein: CSARSGVLREGRTYNEQFF
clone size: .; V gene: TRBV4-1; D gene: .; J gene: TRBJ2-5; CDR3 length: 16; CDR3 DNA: TGCGCCAGCAGCATAAGACAGGGGCGGGGGCAAGAGACCCAGTACTTC; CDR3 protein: CASSIRQGRGQETQYF
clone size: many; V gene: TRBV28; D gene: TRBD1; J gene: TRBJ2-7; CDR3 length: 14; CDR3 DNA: TGTGCCAGCAGGGACAGGATTAGCTCCTACGAGCAGTACTTC; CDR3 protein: CASRDRISSYEQYF
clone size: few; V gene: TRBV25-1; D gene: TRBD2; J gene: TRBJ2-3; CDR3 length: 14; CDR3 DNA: TGTGCCAGCAGTGCCGGGACTAGCGCAGATACGCAGTATTTT; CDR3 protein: CASSAGTSADTQYF
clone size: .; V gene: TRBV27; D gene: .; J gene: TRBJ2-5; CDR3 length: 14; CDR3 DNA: TGTGCCAGCAGTTTATTCCCCAGCTACAATGAGCAGTACTTC; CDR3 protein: CASSLFPSYNEQYF
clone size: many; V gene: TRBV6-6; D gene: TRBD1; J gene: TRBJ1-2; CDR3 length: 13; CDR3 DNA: TGTGCCAGCAGTACCCAGACAGGGAATGGCTACACCTTC; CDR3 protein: CASSTQTGNGYTF
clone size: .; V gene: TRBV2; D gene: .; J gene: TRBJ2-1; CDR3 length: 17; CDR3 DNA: TGTGCCAGCAGTGAAGCTCGGGGTACGGGCAGAAGGGGTGAGCAGTTCTTC; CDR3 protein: CASSEARGTGRRGEQFF
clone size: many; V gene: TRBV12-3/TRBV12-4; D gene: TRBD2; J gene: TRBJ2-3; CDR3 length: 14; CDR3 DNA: TGTGCCAGCAGTTATGGGGGAGGGTCGGATACGCAGTATTTT; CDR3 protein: CASSYGGGSDTQYF
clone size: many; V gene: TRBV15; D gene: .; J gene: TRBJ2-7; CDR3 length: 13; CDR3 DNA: TGTGCCACCAGCAGAGCGGCCAGCTACGAGCAGTACTTC; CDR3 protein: CATSRAASYEQYF
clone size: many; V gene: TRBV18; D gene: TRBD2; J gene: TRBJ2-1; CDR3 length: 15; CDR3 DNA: TGCGCCAGCAGCCCTGGGACTAGCGACTACAATGAGCAGTTCTTC; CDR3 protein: CASSPGTSDYNEQFF
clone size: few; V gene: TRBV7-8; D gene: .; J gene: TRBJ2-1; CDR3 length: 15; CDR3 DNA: TGTGCCAGCAGCCCAGGGGGCGGGAGGGAGAATGAGCAGTTCTTC; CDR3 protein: CASSPGGGRENEQFF
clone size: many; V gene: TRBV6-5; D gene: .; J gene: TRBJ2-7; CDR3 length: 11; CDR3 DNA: TGTGCCAGCAGGGACGGATACGAGCAGTACTTC; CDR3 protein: CASRDGYEQYF
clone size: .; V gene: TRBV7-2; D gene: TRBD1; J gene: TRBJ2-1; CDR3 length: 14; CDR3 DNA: TGTGCCAGCAGCTTGGGAATGAGGGGGCAGGAGCAGTTCTTC; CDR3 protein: CASSLGMRGQEQFF
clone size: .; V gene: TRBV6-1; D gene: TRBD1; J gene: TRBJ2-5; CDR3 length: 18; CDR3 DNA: TGTGCCAGCAGTAAGGGTCTTAGGGGGACAGAAGTTTACAATGAGCAGTACTTC; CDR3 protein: CASSKGLRGTEVYNEQYF
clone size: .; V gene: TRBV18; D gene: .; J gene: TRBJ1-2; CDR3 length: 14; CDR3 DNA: TGTGCCAGCTCACCACCGACAGCAAACTATGGCTACACCTTC; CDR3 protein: CASSPPTANYGYTF
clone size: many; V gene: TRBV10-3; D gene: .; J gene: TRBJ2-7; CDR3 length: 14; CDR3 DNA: TGTGCCATCAGGAAGGACAGCAGCTCCTACGAGCAGTACTTC; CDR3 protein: CAIRKDSSSYEQYF
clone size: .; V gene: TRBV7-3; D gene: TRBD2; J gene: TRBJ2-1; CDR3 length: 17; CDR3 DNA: TGTGCCAGCAGCCCACAAGGGGGGACTAGCGGGGGGGATGAGCAGTTCTTC; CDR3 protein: CASSPQGGTSGGDEQFF
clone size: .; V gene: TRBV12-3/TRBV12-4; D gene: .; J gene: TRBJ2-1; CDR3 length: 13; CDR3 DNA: TGTGCCAGCAGCCCTAATTCGGTCCATAAGCAGTTCTTC; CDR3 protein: CASSPNSVHKQFF
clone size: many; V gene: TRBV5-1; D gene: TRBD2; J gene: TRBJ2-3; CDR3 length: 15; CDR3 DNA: TGCGCCAGCAGCGGAGCAAGCGGGGCGGTAGATACGCAGTATTTT; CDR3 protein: CASSGASGAVDTQYF
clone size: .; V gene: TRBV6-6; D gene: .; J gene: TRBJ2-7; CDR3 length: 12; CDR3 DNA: TGTGCCAGCAGTTATGGTTCTTACGTGCAGTACTTC; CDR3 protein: CASSYGSYVQYF
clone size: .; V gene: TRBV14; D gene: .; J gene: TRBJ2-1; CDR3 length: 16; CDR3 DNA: TGTGCCAGCAGCCAAGAAGTCCCGGGACCCTACAATGAGCAGTTCTTC; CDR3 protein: CASSQEVPGPYNEQFF
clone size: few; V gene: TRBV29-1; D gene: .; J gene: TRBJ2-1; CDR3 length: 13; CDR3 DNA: TGCATCGTTGATGGCTCGGGGGTGAATGAGCAGTTCTTC; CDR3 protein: CIVDGSGVNEQFF
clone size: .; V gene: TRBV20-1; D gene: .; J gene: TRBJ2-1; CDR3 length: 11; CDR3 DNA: TGCAGTGCTAGAATAATGGGGGAGCAGTTCTTC; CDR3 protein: CSARIMGEQFF
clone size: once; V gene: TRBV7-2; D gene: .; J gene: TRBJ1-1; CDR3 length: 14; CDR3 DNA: TGTGCCAGCAGTCATCAGGGCGGAAGCACTGAAGCTTTCTTT; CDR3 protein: CASSHQGGSTEAFF
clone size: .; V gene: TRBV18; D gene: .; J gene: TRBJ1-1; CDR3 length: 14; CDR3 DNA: TGTGCCAGCTCACCAGTCCGGGCCGACACTGAAGCTTTCTTT; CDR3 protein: CASSPVRADTEAFF